Listed here are 7 T cell receptor beta chains from one sample, sequenced in a study of shared clonotypes between healthy human individuals. Clones were sequenced by immunoSEQ multiplex PCR, and TCRdb holds only the in-frame ones, with some missing. Here the sample spans 2 million to 2.5 million clones, approximately 94% being singletons. The sample consisted of naive CD4+ T cells from PBMCs. Subset described: CD45RA+ positively selected. Source of these receptors: a man aged 18 to 29 in good health. Some clones in this sample may be carry-over from other donors' samples.

The rearrangement joins TRBV7-9 to TRBJ2-5; TRBD2 is a possible D gene (7 bases). CDR1 and CDR2 from the germline V gene are SEHNR and FQNEAQ (reference sequence). This CDR3 region has 17 residues. V was pared by 2 bases and J by 5 bases, with 21 bases between. The CDR3 coding sequence is TGTGCCAGCAGCTTAAGGGGGGGCTCTTCCGAGGGGGAGACCCAGTACTTC. Residues: CASSLRGGSSEGETQYF.

The chain joins TRBV10-3 to TRBJ2-7; D perhaps matches TRBD2 (6 bases). Germline lookup yields CDR1 ENHRY and CDR2 SYGVKD. Deletions cut 3 bases from V and 3 bases from J, with 12 bases between. This CDR3 is 14 amino acids long. The CDR3 spells CAISDLTSFYEQYF. CDR3 nucleotides: TGTGCCATCAGTGATTTAACTAGCTTCTACGAGCAGTACTTC.

The chain has TRBV28 and TRBJ2-7; D is ambiguous. V was cut by 4 bases and J by 0 bases, with 10 bases left in between. This CDR3 region has 14 residues. Germline assignment: CDR1 MDHEN and CDR2 SYDVKM. The CDR3 reads CASSSPAYSYEQYF. As DNA, the CDR3 is TGTGCCAGCAGTTCCCCCGCCTACTCCTACGAGCAGTACTTC.

V and J are TRBV14 and TRBJ1-1, with D unclear. V lost 0 bases to trimming and J lost 11 bases, with 10 bases between them. Germline assignment: CDR1 SGHDN and CDR2 FVKESK. This CDR3 contains 12 residues. CDR3 amino acids: CASSQEISVAFF. CDR3 coding DNA: TGTGCCAGCAGCCAAGAGATTAGTGTGGCTTTCTTT.

The rearrangement links TRBV2 to TRBJ1-2; D is undetermined. Germline V lookup: CDR1 SNHLY, CDR2 FYNNEI. The CDR3 runs to 14 residues. With 1 base removed from V and 3 bases from J, the gap between germline ends came to 9 bases. CDR3 sequence: CASSEEGSYYGYTF. CDR3 sequence (DNA): TGTGCCAGCAGTGAAGAGGGAAGCTACTATGGCTACACCTTC. Drawing the rest from reference TRBV2 and TRBJ1-2, the complete variable domain is EPEVTQTPSHQVTQMGQEVILRCVPISNHLYFYWYRQILGQKVEFLVSFYNNEISEKSEIFDDQFSVERPDGSNFTLKIRSTKLEDSAMYFCASSEEGSYYGYTFGSGTRLTVV.

Concerning this clone: Other DNA sequences in the same sample also yield this CDR3. The chain recombines TRBV5-1 with TRBJ2-5; D gene ambiguous. The germline V gene encodes CDR1 SGHRS and CDR2 YFSETQ. The V and J ends lost 0 bases and 0 bases respectively, with 6 bases between them. The CDR3 sequence is 14 residues long. The CDR3 coding sequence is TGCGCCAGCAGCTTGGTACCTAACCAAGAGACCCAGTACTTC. Its protein is CASSLVPNQETQYF.

The gene calls are TRBV5-6 and TRBJ2-1; D is undetermined. Trimming took off 2 bases at V and 9 bases at J, with 18 bases between the two ends. The germline V gene has CDR1 SGHDT and CDR2 YYEEEE. CDR3 length: 15 amino acids. Written as DNA, the CDR3 is TGTGCCAGCAGCTTCAATACCCTACCATCCCCTGAGCAGTTCTTC. Protein sequence: CASSFNTLPSPEQFF.